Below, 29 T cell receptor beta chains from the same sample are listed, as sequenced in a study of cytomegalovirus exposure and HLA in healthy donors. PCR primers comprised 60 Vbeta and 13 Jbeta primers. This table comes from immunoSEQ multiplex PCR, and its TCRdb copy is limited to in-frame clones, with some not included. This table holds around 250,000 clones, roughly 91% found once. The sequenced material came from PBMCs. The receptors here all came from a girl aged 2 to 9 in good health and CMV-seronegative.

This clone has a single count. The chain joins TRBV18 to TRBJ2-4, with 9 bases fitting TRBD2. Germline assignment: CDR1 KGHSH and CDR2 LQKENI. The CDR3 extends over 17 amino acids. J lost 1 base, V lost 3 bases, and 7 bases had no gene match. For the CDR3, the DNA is TGTGCCAGCTCACCGCCCTTAGCGGGAGAGGCCAAAAACATTCAGTACTTC. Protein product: CASSPPLAGEAKNIQYF. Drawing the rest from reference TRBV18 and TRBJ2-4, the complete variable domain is NAGVMQNPRHLVRRRGQEARLRCSPMKGHSHVYWYRQLPEEGLKFMVYLQKENIIDESGMPKERFSAEFPKEGPSILRIQQVVRGDSAAYFCASSPPLAGEAKNIQYFGAGTRLSVL.

CDR3 in DNA: TGTGCCAGCAGCCAAGATCCCTGGACTAGCGCTAATCCGAGCTCCTACAATGAGCAGTTCTTC. It translates to CASSQDPWTSANPSSYNEQFF. The chain couples TRBV14 to TRBJ2-1; 9 bases align to TRBD2. Unmatched junction bases numbered 15, after V lost 0 bases and J lost 0 bases. The CDR3 runs 21 residues. Germline values: CDR1 SGHDN, CDR2 FVKESK.

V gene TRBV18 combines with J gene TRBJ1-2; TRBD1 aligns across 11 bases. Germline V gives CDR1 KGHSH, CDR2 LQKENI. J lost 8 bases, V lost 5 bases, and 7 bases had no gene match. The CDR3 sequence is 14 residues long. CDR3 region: CASSSRDRGTGYTF. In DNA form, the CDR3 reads TGTGCCAGCTCATCCCGGGACAGGGGGACCGGCTACACCTTC.

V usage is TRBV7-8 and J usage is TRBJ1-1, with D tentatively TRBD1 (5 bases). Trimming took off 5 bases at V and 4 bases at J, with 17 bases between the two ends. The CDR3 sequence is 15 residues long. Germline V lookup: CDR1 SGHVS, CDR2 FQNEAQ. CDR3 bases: TGTGCCAGCAGCAATAGCCACACAGGACCCACTGAAGCTTTCTTT. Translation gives CASSNSHTGPTEAFF.

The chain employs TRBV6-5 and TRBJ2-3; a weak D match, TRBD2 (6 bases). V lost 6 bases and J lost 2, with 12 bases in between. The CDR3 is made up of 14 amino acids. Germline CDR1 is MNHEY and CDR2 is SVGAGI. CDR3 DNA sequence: TGTGCCAGCAGAATCGGGACTCTCACAGATACGCAGTATTTT. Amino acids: CASRIGTLTDTQYF.

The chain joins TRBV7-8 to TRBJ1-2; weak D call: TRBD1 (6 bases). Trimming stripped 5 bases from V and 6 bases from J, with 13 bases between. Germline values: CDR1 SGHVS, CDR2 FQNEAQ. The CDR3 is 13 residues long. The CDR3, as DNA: TGTGCCAGCAGCCCAAGACAGGTCGATGGCTACACCTTC. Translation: CASSPRQVDGYTF.

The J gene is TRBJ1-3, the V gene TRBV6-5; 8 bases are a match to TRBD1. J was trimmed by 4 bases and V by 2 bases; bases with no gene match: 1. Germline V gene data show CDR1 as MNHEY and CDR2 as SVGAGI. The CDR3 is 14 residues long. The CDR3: CASSYGQGGNTIYF. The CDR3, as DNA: TGTGCCAGCAGTTACGGACAGGGAGGAAACACCATATATTTT.

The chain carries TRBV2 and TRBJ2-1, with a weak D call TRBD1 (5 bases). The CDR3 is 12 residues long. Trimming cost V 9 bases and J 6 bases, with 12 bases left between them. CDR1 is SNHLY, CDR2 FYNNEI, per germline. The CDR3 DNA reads TGTGCCAGTCAGGGTGAGCCCAATGAGCAGTTCTTC. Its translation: CASQGEPNEQFF. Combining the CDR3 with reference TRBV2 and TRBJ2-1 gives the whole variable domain EPEVTQTPSHQVTQMGQEVILRCVPISNHLYFYWYRQILGQKVEFLVSFYNNEISEKSEIFDDQFSVERPDGSNFTLKIRSTKLEDSAMYFCASQGEPNEQFFGPGTRLTVL.

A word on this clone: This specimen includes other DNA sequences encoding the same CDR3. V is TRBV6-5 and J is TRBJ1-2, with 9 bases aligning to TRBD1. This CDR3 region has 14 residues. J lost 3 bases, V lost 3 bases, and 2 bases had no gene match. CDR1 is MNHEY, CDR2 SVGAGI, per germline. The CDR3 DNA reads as TGTGCCAGCAGTTATACAGGGGGCGACTATGGCTACACCTTC. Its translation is CASSYTGGDYGYTF.

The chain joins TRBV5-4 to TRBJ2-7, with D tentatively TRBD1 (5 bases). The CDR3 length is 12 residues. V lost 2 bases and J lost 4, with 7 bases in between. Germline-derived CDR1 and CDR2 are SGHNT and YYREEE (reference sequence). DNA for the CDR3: TGTGCCAGCAGCTTTCCAGGGTACGAGCAGTACTTC. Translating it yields CASSFPGYEQYF.

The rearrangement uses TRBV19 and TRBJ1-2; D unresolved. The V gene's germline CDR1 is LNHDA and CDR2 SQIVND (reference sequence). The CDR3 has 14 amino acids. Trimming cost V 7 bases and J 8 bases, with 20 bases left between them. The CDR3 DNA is TGTGCCAGTATAAGGATTGGGGAGGCCGGCGGCTACACCTTC. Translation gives CASIRIGEAGGYTF.

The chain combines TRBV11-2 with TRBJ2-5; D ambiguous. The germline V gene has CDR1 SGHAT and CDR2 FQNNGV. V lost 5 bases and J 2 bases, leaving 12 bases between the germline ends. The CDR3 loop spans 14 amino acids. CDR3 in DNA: TGTGCCAGCAGCCCTCAGACACTTCAAGAGACCCAGTACTTC. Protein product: CASSPQTLQETQYF.

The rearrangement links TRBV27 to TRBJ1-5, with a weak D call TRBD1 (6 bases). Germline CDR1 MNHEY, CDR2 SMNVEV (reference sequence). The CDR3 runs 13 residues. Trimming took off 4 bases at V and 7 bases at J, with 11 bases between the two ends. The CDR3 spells CASSWDIKQPQHF. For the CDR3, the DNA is TGTGCCAGCAGTTGGGACATTAAACAGCCCCAGCATTTT.

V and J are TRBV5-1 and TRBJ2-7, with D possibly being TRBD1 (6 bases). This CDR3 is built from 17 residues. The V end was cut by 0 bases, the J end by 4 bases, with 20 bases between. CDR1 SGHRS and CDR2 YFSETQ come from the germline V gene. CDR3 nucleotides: TGCGCCAGCAGCTTGGACAGGGAAGGGGCCTCCTCGTACGAGCAGTACTTC. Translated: CASSLDREGASSYEQYF.

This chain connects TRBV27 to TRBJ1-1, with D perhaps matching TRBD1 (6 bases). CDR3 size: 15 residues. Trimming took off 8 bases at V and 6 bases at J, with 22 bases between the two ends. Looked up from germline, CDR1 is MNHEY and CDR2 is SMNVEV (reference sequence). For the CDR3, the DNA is TGTGCCAGCTATGCATGGGGGGGCGCTAAGCCTGAAGCTTTCTTT. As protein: CASYAWGGAKPEAFF.

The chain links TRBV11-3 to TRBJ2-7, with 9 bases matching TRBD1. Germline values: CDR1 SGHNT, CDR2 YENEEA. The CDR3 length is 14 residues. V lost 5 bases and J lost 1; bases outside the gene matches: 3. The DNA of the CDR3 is TGTGCCAGCAGCCCCGACAGGGGGTCCTACGAGCAGTACTTC. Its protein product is CASSPDRGSYEQYF.

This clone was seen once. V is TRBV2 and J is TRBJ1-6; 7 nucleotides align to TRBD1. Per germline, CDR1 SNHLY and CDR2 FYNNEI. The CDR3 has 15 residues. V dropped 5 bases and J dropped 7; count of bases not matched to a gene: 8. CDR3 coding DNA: TGTGCCAGCAGTACCCGACAGGGCGACAATTCACCCCTCCACTTT. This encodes CASSTRQGDNSPLHF.

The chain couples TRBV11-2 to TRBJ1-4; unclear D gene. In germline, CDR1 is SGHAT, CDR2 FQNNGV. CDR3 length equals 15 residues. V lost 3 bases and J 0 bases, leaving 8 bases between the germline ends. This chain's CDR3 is CASSFLDATNEKLFF. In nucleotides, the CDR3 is TGTGCCAGCAGCTTTTTAGATGCAACTAATGAAAAACTGTTTTTT.

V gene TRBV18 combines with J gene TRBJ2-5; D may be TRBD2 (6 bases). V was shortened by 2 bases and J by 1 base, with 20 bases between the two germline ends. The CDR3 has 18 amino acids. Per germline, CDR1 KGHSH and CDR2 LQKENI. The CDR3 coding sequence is TGTGCCAGCTCACCAATACGAGGGACGCGGGAAAGCCAAGAGACCCAGTACTTC. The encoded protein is CASSPIRGTRESQETQYF.

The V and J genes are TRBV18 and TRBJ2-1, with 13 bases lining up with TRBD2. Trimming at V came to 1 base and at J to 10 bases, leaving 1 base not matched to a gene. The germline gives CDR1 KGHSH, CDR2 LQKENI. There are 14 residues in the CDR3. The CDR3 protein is CASSPQGLAGEQFF. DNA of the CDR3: TGTGCCAGCTCACCACAGGGACTAGCGGGAGAGCAGTTCTTC.

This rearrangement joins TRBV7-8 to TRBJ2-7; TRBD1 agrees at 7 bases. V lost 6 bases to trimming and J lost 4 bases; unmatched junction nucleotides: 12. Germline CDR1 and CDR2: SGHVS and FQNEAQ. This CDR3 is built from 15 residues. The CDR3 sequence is CASRSTPGTAYEQYF. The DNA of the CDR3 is TGTGCCAGCAGATCAACCCCCGGGACAGCATACGAGCAGTACTTC.

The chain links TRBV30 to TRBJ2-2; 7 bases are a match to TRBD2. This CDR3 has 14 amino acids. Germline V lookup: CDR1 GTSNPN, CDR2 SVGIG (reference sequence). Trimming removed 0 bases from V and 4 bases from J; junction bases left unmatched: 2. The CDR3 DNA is TGTGCCTGGAGTGTGGGCGGGAGCACCGGGGAGCTGTTTTTT. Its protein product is CAWSVGGSTGELFF. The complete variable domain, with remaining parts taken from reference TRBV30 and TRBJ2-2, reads SQTIHQWPATLVQPVGSPLSLECTVEGTSNPNLYWYRQAAGRGLQLLFYSVGIGQISSEVPQNLSASRPQDRQFILSSKKLLLSDSGFYLCAWSVGGSTGELFFGEGSRLTVL.

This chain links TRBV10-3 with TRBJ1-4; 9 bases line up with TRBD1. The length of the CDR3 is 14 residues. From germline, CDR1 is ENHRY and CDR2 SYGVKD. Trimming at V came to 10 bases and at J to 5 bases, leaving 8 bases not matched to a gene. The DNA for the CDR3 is TGTGCCACTAAACCCGGGACAGGGAATGAAAAACTGTTTTTT. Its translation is CATKPGTGNEKLFF.

The chain's CDR3 is CASSRYNEQFF. As DNA, the CDR3 is TGCGCCAGCAGCCGTTACAATGAGCAGTTCTTC. This chain connects TRBV5-1 to TRBJ2-1; D is undetermined. The germline CDR1 and CDR2 sequences are SGHRS and YFSETQ. The CDR3 is made up of 11 amino acids. V was clipped by 4 bases and J by 4 bases, with 3 bases between them.

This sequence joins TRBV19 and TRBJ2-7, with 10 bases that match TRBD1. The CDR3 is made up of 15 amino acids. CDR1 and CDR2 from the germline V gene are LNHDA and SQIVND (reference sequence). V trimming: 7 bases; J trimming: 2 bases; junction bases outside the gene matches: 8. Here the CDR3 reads CASTPTGTGAYEQYF. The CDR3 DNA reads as TGTGCCAGTACCCCTACCGGGACAGGGGCCTACGAGCAGTACTTC.

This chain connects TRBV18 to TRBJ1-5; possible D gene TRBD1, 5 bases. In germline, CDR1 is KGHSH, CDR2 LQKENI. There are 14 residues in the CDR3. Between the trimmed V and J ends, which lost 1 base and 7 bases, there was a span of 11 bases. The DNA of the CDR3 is TGTGCCAGCTCACCACAGGGGTCAGGGCAGCCCCAGCATTTT. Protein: CASSPQGSGQPQHF.

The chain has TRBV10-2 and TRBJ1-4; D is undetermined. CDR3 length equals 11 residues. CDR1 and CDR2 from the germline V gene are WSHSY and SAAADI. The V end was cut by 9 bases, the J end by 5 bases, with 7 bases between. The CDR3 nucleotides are TGCGCCAGTTCATTCAATGAAAAACTGTTTTTT. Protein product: CASSFNEKLFF.

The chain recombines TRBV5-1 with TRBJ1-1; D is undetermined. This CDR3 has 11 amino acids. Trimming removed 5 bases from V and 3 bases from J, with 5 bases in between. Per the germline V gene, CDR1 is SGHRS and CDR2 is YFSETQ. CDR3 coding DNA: TGCGCCAGCAGGGAGTACACTGAAGCTTTCTTT. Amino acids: CASREYTEAFF.

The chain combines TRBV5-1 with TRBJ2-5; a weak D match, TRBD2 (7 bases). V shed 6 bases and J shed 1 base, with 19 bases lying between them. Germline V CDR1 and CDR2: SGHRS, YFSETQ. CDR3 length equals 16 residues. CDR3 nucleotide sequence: TGCGCCAGCACCCGGGGGGCAGGGGCGCGCCAAGAGACCCAGTACTTC. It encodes CASTRGAGARQETQYF.